These T cell receptor beta chains were read from a single sample in a study of cytomegalovirus exposure and HLA in healthy donors. Libraries were prepared by immunoSEQ multiplex PCR; TCRdb keeps only in-frame clonotypes and omits some of them. The table lists about 190,000 clones, over 60% of them singletons, with approximately 1.1% in the top ten. The source material was PBMCs. The receptors come from a woman in her 40s in good health and CMV-seronegative. CDR3s include the opening cysteine and the closing phenylalanine or tryptophan. The order of the fields is CDR3 protein, CDR3 DNA, J gene, clone size, V gene, D gene. A D gene is named only where the DNA matches it firmly. Part of the rows lack a size; the others show once, few, many or a class for expanded clones.

CDR3: CASSQDVDWTGSGPTDTQYF
DNA: TGTGCCAGCAGCCAAGATGTGGATTGGACAGGATCCGGTCCCACAGATACGCAGTATTTT
J: TRBJ2-3
size: few
V: TRBV14
D: TRBD1

CDR3: CASSHETGYNQPQHF
DNA: TGCGCCAGCAGCCACGAGACAGGGTACAATCAGCCCCAGCATTTT
J: TRBJ1-5
size: -
V: TRBV4-1
D: TRBD1

CDR3: CASSIGGRASNEQFF
DNA: TGTGCCAGTAGTATAGGGGGGAGGGCCTCCAATGAGCAGTTCTTC
J: TRBJ2-1
size: few
V: TRBV19
D: TRBD2

CDR3: CASSPQGQTAYSNQPQHF
DNA: TGTGCCAGCTCACCACAGGGACAGACCGCATATAGCAATCAGCCCCAGCATTTT
J: TRBJ1-5
size: -
V: TRBV18
D: TRBD1

CDR3: CASSPAGAKPQHF
DNA: TGTGCCAGCAGCCCCGCGGGGGCCAAGCCCCAGCATTTT
J: TRBJ1-5
size: -
V: TRBV2
D: -

CDR3: CASSLGTSGTDTQYF
DNA: TGTGCCAGCAGCTTAGGGACTAGCGGCACAGATACGCAGTATTTT
J: TRBJ2-3
size: -
V: TRBV7-3
D: TRBD2

CDR3: CASSQTPTGNGKLFF
DNA: TGTGCCAGCAGTCAAACACCCACCGGGAATGGAAAACTGTTTTTT
J: TRBJ1-4
size: -
V: TRBV6-4
D: -

CDR3: CAGSGTGGLGEQYF
DNA: TGTGCCGGATCCGGGACAGGGGGCCTTGGCGAGCAGTACTTC
J: TRBJ2-7
size: once
V: TRBV2
D: TRBD1

CDR3: CANSLARTSGTDTQYF
DNA: TGTGCCAACAGCTTGGCCCGGACTAGCGGCACAGATACGCAGTATTTT
J: TRBJ2-3
size: -
V: TRBV5-8
D: TRBD2

CDR3: CASSSSSGTGGGEQYF
DNA: TGTGCCAGCAGTTCGTCCTCCGGGACAGGGGGCGGCGAGCAGTACTTC
J: TRBJ2-7
size: -
V: TRBV27
D: TRBD1

CDR3: CSSDSGPGTDTQYF
DNA: TGCAGCTCTGATAGCGGGCCAGGCACAGATACGCAGTATTTT
J: TRBJ2-3
size: few
V: TRBV29-1
D: TRBD2

CDR3: CASSRRTSGSADTQYF
DNA: TGTGCCAGCAGCCGCCGGACTAGCGGGAGTGCAGATACGCAGTATTTT
J: TRBJ2-3
size: -
V: TRBV5-6
D: TRBD2

CDR3: CASSEPNSGLAGRGGELFF
DNA: TGCGCCAGCAGTGAGCCAAACTCAGGACTAGCGGGAAGGGGCGGGGAGCTGTTTTTT
J: TRBJ2-2
size: -
V: TRBV10-1
D: TRBD2

CDR3: CASSARVGSGPQHF
DNA: TGTGCCAGTAGTGCCCGGGTTGGGTCTGGGCCCCAGCATTTT
J: TRBJ1-5
size: -
V: TRBV19
D: -

CDR3: CASSKGGFNSGANVLTF
DNA: TGTGCCAGTAGTAAGGGAGGGTTCAACTCTGGGGCCAACGTCCTGACTTTC
J: TRBJ2-6
size: few
V: TRBV19
D: TRBD2

CDR3: CASSYLGQGYAGELFF
DNA: TGTGCCAGCAGTTACCTGGGACAGGGTTATGCCGGGGAGCTGTTTTTT
J: TRBJ2-2
size: -
V: TRBV6-5
D: TRBD1

CDR3: CASSLSGRATISTDTQYF
DNA: TGTGCCAGCAGTTTAAGCGGGAGGGCTACAATTAGCACAGATACGCAGTATTTT
J: TRBJ2-3
size: -
V: TRBV7-2
D: TRBD2

CDR3: CASSPGLRTYNEQFF
DNA: TGTGCCAGCAGCCCAGGACTCCGGACCTACAATGAGCAGTTCTTC
J: TRBJ2-1
size: once
V: TRBV5-4
D: -